This T cell receptor (beta chain) is from a study of cytomegalovirus exposure and HLA in healthy donors. Study-wide findings and caveats: Rare TCR sequences predominated, though certain public TCRs were found in many donors. The authors later found most CMV-associated TCR beta chains appeared HLA-restricted. Confirmation was obtained in vitro that three CMV-associated chains are specific for CMV antigens.

This clone was seen more than once but under ten times. Antigen unknown. This PCR relied on a set of 60 Vbeta primers and 13 Jbeta primers. The data were produced by immunoSEQ multiplex PCR, yet TCRdb's version contains in-frame clones alone and is incomplete. Of nearly 100,000 clones listed, 60% to 80% are singletons. The sequencing sample was made of PBMCs. The receptor was derived from a woman aged 60-70 years in good health and CMV-seropositive.

The CDR3 protein is CASSILTSTQETQYF. The CDR3 DNA reads as TGTGCCAGTAGTATTTTGACTAGCACCCAAGAGACCCAGTACTTC. The chain is built from TRBV19 and TRBJ2-5, with 7 bases fitting TRBD2. The CDR3 runs 15 residues. V dropped 3 bases and J dropped 1; count of bases not matched to a gene: 5. Germline-derived CDR1 and CDR2 are LNHDA and SQIVND (reference sequence).